A selection of T cell receptor beta chains follows, all from one sample in a study of cytomegalovirus exposure and HLA in healthy donors. TCRdb keeps only in-frame clones here, not all; method: immunoSEQ multiplex PCR. This repertoire comprises 77,000 or so clones; its ten largest clones make up approximately 4.3%. Sequencing was carried out using PBMCs. All receptors come from a young man in good health and CMV-seronegative. CDR3s leave out the opening cysteine and the closing phenylalanine or tryptophan. Each record gives: V gene, J gene, CDR3 length, CDR3 protein.

>TRBV5-5|TRBJ2-7|13
ASISGTSGIYEQY
>TRBV10-3|TRBJ1-4|13
AIRGSPSTNEKLF
>TRBV15|TRBJ2-7|13
ATSRQDTLTYEQY
>TRBV5-1|TRBJ2-3|15
ASSLGNGGTSTDTQY
>TRBV18|TRBJ1-4|11
ASSPGLGGKLF
>TRBV9|TRBJ1-1|13
ASSDIGHMNTEAF
>TRBV4-1|TRBJ1-4|13
ASSQEGGLREKLF
>TRBV9|TRBJ2-1|14
ASSVGGAPVYNEQF
>TRBV6-4|TRBJ1-1|12
ASSDSRQLMPAF
>TRBV5-1|TRBJ2-7|11
ASSLVRSYEQY
>TRBV30|TRBJ2-5|12
AWNRLAVQETQY
>TRBV4-2|TRBJ1-5|14
ASSQGETGDNQPQH
>TRBV11-2|TRBJ2-1|13
ASSLGSSGGHEQF
>TRBV15|TRBJ2-7|11
ATSRDSAGQQY
>TRBV27|TRBJ2-5|11
ASSFAGSKTQY
>TRBV5-1|TRBJ2-7|11
ASSLTLSYEQY
>TRBV6-1|TRBJ2-7|11
ASSVHRAYEQY
>TRBV28|TRBJ2-2|15
ASSLVRATGRTGELF
>TRBV6-5|TRBJ2-7|13
ASRRADRSSYEQY
>TRBV4-3|TRBJ2-1|15
ASSQAVSGSSYNEQF
>TRBV18|TRBJ2-7|14
ASSPPSASGFYEQY
>TRBV7-2|TRBJ2-5|15
ASSFRRLAEKGETQY
>TRBV21-1|TRBJ2-5|13
ASSPTGAQGETQY
>TRBV9|TRBJ2-3|12
ASSVATITDTQY
>TRBV10-3|TRBJ1-5|12
AISESYSPRSQH
>TRBV5-5|TRBJ1-2|10
ASSAGGNGYT
>TRBV16|TRBJ1-2|11
ASSQSSGRGYT
>TRBV5-1|TRBJ2-7|14
ASSLALAGPSYEQY
>TRBV7-6|TRBJ2-5|12
ASSLVAGGETQY
>TRBV10-1|TRBJ2-5|12
ASSRGDPQETQY
>TRBV9|TRBJ2-3|15
ASSATDGGAEADTQY
>TRBV9|TRBJ1-1|11
ASSPRGDTEAF
>TRBV5-1|TRBJ1-2|11
ASSYGTGEGYT
>TRBV19|TRBJ1-3|12
ASSMTELRNTIY
>TRBV7-2|TRBJ2-7|11
ASSPTGSYEQY
>TRBV9|TRBJ2-7|12
ASSVGGTTYEQY
>TRBV29-1|TRBJ1-1|12
SASLTVMNTEAF
>TRBV4-3|TRBJ2-3|14
ASSQGASGSTDTQY
>TRBV5-1|TRBJ2-1|11
ASSWLGVNEQF
>TRBV5-1|TRBJ2-5|14
ASSRTRDRGIGTQY
>TRBV5-6|TRBJ1-2|12
ASSAPRGSYGYT
>TRBV7-2|TRBJ2-3|13
ASSLGQGGADTQY
>TRBV7-2|TRBJ1-1|12
ASSQTTLNTEAF
>TRBV6-5|TRBJ1-2|12
ASSPSHSLYGYT
>TRBV6-5|TRBJ1-6|12
ASSYSPGNSPLH
>TRBV10-3|TRBJ1-4|13
AIRVSGTDNEKLF
>TRBV4-1|TRBJ1-5|15
ASSQGFTVGANQPQH
>TRBV7-9|TRBJ1-4|15
ASSLGDGTATNEKLF